What follows describes a single T cell receptor beta chain. Per the study methods: Amplifying reference gene primers gave estimates of nucleated cell counts. Profiling relied on immunoSEQ multiplex PCR, and the TCRdb table lists in-frame clones only, not all of them. That table furnishes V, J and clone size, whereas the DNA furnished D and trimming. In the table there are about 280,000 clones, roughly nine tenths of which are singletons. Germline V gene sequence: CDR1 MDHEN, CDR2 SYDVKM. This CDR3 region has 16 residues. V lost 2 bases, J lost 2 bases, and 16 bases lay in between. This specimen belongs to a study of blood T cell repertoires in COVID-19. Study-level information: Nucleic acid was either cDNA or gDNA, and it came from T cells, B-cell-depleted T cells, or PBMCs.

The sequence was obtained from a woman aged 40 to 50 who had recovered from COVID-19. This rearrangement joins TRBV28 to TRBJ2-7; a weak D match, TRBD1 (5 bases). Sequenced: peripheral blood. The CDR3 coding sequence is TGTGCCAGCAGTTTACTCTCTGGGGCCAGGGCCTACGAGCAGTACTTC. This codes for CASSLLSGARAYEQYF.